These 10 T cell receptor beta chains originate from one sample sequenced in a study of Ad26.COV2.S vaccination and SARS-CoV-2 variants. Regarding treatment: roughly 19 received Ad26.COV2.S at low or high dose, single or two shots; five or six received placebo; per-sample allocation not given. Vaccine and placebo recipients were sampled on day 63 after the first injection. Sequencing was performed with immunoSEQ multiplex PCR; in TCRdb, only in-frame clones are kept and a portion is missing. The top ten hold approximately 1.7% of the sample, which has 350,000 to 600,000 clones, 80% to 90% seen once. Sequences were derived from peripheral blood, sampled in a trial of Ad26.COV2.S vaccine versus placebo. The origin of the receptors is a person between 18 and 60 years old who received the Ad26.COV2.S COVID-19 vaccine or a placebo.

J is TRBJ2-7 and V is TRBV28, with 8 bases fitting TRBD2. Germline CDR1 reads MDHEN; CDR2 reads SYDVKM. V trimming: 4 bases; J trimming: 2 bases; junction bases outside the gene matches: 4. CDR3 size: 14 residues. The CDR3 protein is CASSSPGLAYEQYF. The CDR3 DNA sequence: TGTGCCAGCAGTTCGCCGGGACTAGCCTACGAGCAGTACTTC.

This clone was picked up one time. The chain uses TRBV5-1 and TRBJ1-2; 9 nucleotides align to TRBD1. Trimming took 6 bases from V and 4 from J; bases not matched to a gene: 16. CDR1 is SGHRS, CDR2 YFSETQ, per germline. This CDR3 contains 17 residues. Here the CDR3 reads CASTSQPGQGTGYGYTF. Written as DNA, the CDR3 is TGCGCCAGCACCTCTCAGCCGGGACAGGGTACGGGCTATGGCTACACCTTC.

The chain links TRBV6-5 to TRBJ2-3; D gene uncertain. Trimming left V 3 bases short and J 0 bases short, with 10 bases between. CDR1 is MNHEY and CDR2 is SVGAGI in the germline V gene. This CDR3 is built from 15 residues. This CDR3 reads CASSYTATSTDTQYF. The CDR3 DNA reads TGTGCCAGCAGTTATACGGCCACTAGCACAGATACGCAGTATTTT.

The chain combines TRBV6-2 or TRBV6-3 with TRBJ1-3; 7 bases fit TRBD1. The CDR3 spans 15 residues. V was pared by 5 bases and J by 3 bases, with 7 bases of the junction left unmatched. Germline V CDR1 and CDR2: MNHEY, SVGEGT. The CDR3 loop reads CASSPDRSRGNTIYF. CDR3 nucleotides: TGTGCCAGCAGTCCGGACAGGTCTCGTGGAAACACCATATATTTT.

The V call is TRBV3-1 (or the pseudogene TRBV3-2), the J call TRBJ1-3, with no clear D. V gave up 5 bases and J gave up 0 bases, with 11 bases separating them. This CDR3 has 15 amino acids. Germline V gives CDR1 LGHDT, CDR2 YNNKEL (reference sequence). The CDR3 loop reads CASSGPGLSGNTIYF. CDR3 in DNA: TGTGCCAGCAGCGGGCCGGGCCTCTCTGGAAACACCATATATTTT.

The count of this clone is one. The J gene is TRBJ1-2, the V gene TRBV5-4; TRBD1 matches at 8 bases. The CDR3 spans 14 residues. Trimming at V came to 4 bases and at J to 5 bases, leaving 7 bases not matched to a gene. Germline CDR1 and CDR2: SGHNT and YYREEE (reference sequence). CDR3: CASSDGQGLYGYTF. DNA for the CDR3: TGTGCCAGCAGCGACGGACAGGGCCTTTATGGCTACACCTTC.

The V gene is TRBV7-9, the J gene TRBJ2-7; TRBD2 matches 7 bases. The CDR3 has 14 amino acids. CDR1 is SEHNR and CDR2 is FQNEAQ in the germline V gene (reference sequence). Losses at the gene ends were 5 bases for V and 4 bases for J; bases not matched to a gene: 8. This CDR3 is CASSGPGTKYEQYF. The CDR3 coding sequence is TGTGCCAGCAGCGGCCCCGGGACTAAATACGAGCAGTACTTC.

Of note for this clone: Other DNA sequences from this sample encode an identical CDR3 as well. V gene TRBV28 combines with J gene TRBJ1-5; D is ambiguous. Germline assignment: CDR1 MDHEN and CDR2 SYDVKM. V was shortened by 2 bases and J by 1 base, with 3 bases between the two germline ends. The CDR3 sequence is 13 residues long. The CDR3 here is CASSLDSNQPQHF. CDR3 sequence (DNA): TGTGCCAGCAGTTTAGACAGCAATCAGCCCCAGCATTTT.

Ten or more counts support this clone. This chain uses TRBV7-2 with TRBJ2-7; 9 nucleotides align to TRBD2. After removal of 1 base from V and 3 bases from J, the junction contained 4 bases not matched to a gene. This CDR3 is 15 amino acids long. Germline CDR1 is SGHTA and CDR2 is FQGNSA. The CDR3 DNA follows: TGTGCCAGCAGCTTAGTTTTAGCGGGGGACTACGAGCAGTACTTC. This translates into CASSLVLAGDYEQYF.

This chain uses TRBV7-9 with TRBJ1-6; D is ambiguous. CDR1 and CDR2 (germline): SEHNR, FQNEAQ (reference sequence). Deletions cut 5 bases from V and 7 bases from J, with 12 bases between. This CDR3 contains 14 residues. The CDR3, as DNA: TGTGCCAGCAGCCCGCTAAGCCCCAATTCACCCCTCCACTTT. It is translated as CASSPLSPNSPLHF.